Listed below are T cell receptor beta chains from one sample, sequenced in a study of blood T cells in healthy people across ages. TCRdb analysed the 5' RACE reads with MiXCR anew, one entry per CDR3 protein. The table lists roughly 500,000 distinct CDR3 sequences, around 24% of them singletons. The sample was also linked to a second study, of T cells of mothers and their children.

The sample comprised blood. The source is a boy aged 5-17 years in good health. Both conserved end residues are part of each CDR3. D genes are given only for firm matches. Clone size appears in some rows only: once, few, many, or a class for an expanded clone.

v_gene	j_gene	abundance	d_gene	CDR3aa	CDR3nt
TRBV2	TRBJ2-5	few	TRBD1	CASRAIKPGQQETQYF	TGTGCCAGCAGGGCGATTAAACCGGGACAGCAAGAGACCCAGTACTTC
TRBV2	TRBJ2-2	-	-	CASTGSQGGFAGELFF	TGTGCCAGCACCGGTTCCCAGGGGGGCTTCGCCGGGGAGCTGTTTTTT
TRBV7-2	TRBJ2-5	few	TRBD1	CASSLRTGGLGETQYF	TGTGCCAGCAGCTTGCGGACAGGGGGATTGGGAGAGACCCAGTACTTC
TRBV28	TRBJ2-3	-	-	CASSQGGGRTDTQYF	TGTGCCAGCAGCCAGGGTGGGGGTCGCACAGATACGCAGTATTTT
TRBV6-1	TRBJ2-7	-	TRBD1	CASSAGGTGTYEQYF	TGTGCCAGCAGTGCCGGCGGGACAGGGACCTACGAGCAGTACTTC
TRBV4-1	TRBJ1-1	-	TRBD1	CASSLQGGSNTEAFF	TGCGCCAGCAGTCTACAGGGGGGTTCGAACACTGAAGCTTTCTTT
TRBV19	TRBJ2-7	few	-	CASSMAGYEQYF	TGTGCCAGTAGTATGGCTGGATACGAGCAGTACTTC
TRBV11-1	TRBJ2-7	-	TRBD1	CASRGQALGEQYF	TGTGCCAGCAGAGGACAGGCGCTGGGGGAGCAGTACTTC
TRBV5-1	TRBJ2-4	-	TRBD2	CASSLSLAGGYFAKNIQYF	TGCGCCAGCAGCTTATCACTAGCGGGAGGGTACTTTGCCAAAAACATTCAGTACTTC
TRBV9	TRBJ1-4	-	-	CASSGDTGTRNEKLFF	TGTGCCAGCAGCGGTGATACTGGAACCCGTAATGAAAAACTGTTTTTT
TRBV28	TRBJ1-2	many	-	CASSLRGDYGYTF	TGTGCCAGCAGTTTGAGGGGTGACTATGGCTACACCTTC
TRBV12-3/TRBV12-4	TRBJ2-3	few	TRBD2	CASRPLSGRAKDTQYF	TGTGCCAGCAGACCCCTAAGCGGGAGGGCCAAAGATACGCAGTATTTT
TRBV4-2	TRBJ2-1	-	-	CASSQDRLAPNEQFF	TGTGCCAGCAGCCAAGATAGGTTGGCGCCTAATGAGCAGTTCTTC
TRBV12-3/TRBV12-4	TRBJ2-1	few	TRBD1	CASIRDRSNNEQFF	TGTGCCAGCATCCGGGACAGATCCAACAATGAGCAGTTCTTC
TRBV12-5	TRBJ2-1	-	TRBD2	CASGLVITGLADNEQFF	TGTGCTAGTGGTTTGGTAATAACGGGACTAGCGGACAATGAGCAGTTCTTC
TRBV9	TRBJ1-2	-	-	CASSVVGSGGYTF	TGTGCCAGCAGCGTAGTGGGGTCAGGTGGCTACACCTTC
TRBV21-1	TRBJ2-6	few	-	CASSKDRVVADSGANVLTF	TGTGCCAGCAGCAAAGATAGGGTGGTAGCGGACTCTGGGGCCAACGTCCTGACTTTC
TRBV7-2	TRBJ2-1	-	-	CASSFSTYNEQFF	TGTGCCAGCAGCTTTAGCACCTACAATGAGCAGTTCTTC
TRBV7-2	TRBJ2-5	-	-	CASSYPPQETQYF	TGTGCCAGCAGCTACCCCCCGCAAGAGACCCAGTACTTC
TRBV28	TRBJ1-5	-	-	CASRKSFIDGVFNQPQHF	TGTGCCAGCAGAAAGTCTTTTATCGACGGGGTATTCAATCAGCCCCAGCATTTT
TRBV5-1	TRBJ2-2	once	TRBD1	CDSSPGTGPTGELFF	TGCGACAGCAGCCCAGGGACAGGGCCCACCGGGGAGCTGTTTTTT
TRBV20-1	TRBJ1-4	-	-	CSAREQGGRRGEKLFF	TGCAGTGCTAGGGAGCAGGGAGGACGTCGTGGTGAAAAACTGTTTTTT
TRBV27	TRBJ2-1	-	-	CASTPGPLRRDNEQFF	TGTGCCAGCACCCCGGGACCTCTTAGAAGGGACAATGAGCAGTTCTTC
TRBV28	TRBJ2-1	few	TRBD1	CASTPYRDRAYNEQFF	TGTGCCAGCACCCCCTACCGGGACAGGGCCTACAATGAGCAGTTCTTC
TRBV4-3	TRBJ1-1	few	-	CASSQDRQVNTEAFF	TGCGCCAGCAGCCAAGATCGCCAGGTAAACACTGAAGCTTTCTTT
TRBV7-3	TRBJ2-3	few	-	CASSWGRTTDTQYF	TGTGCCAGCAGCTGGGGGCGAACCACAGATACGCAGTATTTT
TRBV7-9	TRBJ1-2	few	-	CASSLFDISNYGYTF	TGTGCCAGCAGCTTATTTGACATCTCTAACTATGGCTACACCTTC
TRBV6-6	TRBJ2-1	-	TRBD2	CASSYRRGGRNEQFF	TGTGCCAGCAGTTACCGGCGGGGGGGCCGCAATGAGCAGTTCTTC
TRBV4-3	TRBJ2-1	many	-	CASSQDMVGAARSEQFF	TGCGCCAGCAGCCAAGATATGGTGGGAGCGGCCCGTAGTGAGCAGTTCTTC
TRBV29-1	TRBJ2-2	few	-	CSVDWGNTGELFF	TGCAGCGTTGATTGGGGTAATACCGGGGAGCTGTTTTTT
TRBV7-2	TRBJ1-5	-	TRBD1	CASSFRQGYQPQHF	TGTGCCAGCAGCTTCCGACAGGGGTATCAGCCCCAGCATTTT
TRBV20-1	TRBJ2-2	-	TRBD2	CSASLAGSNTGELFF	TGCAGTGCTAGCCTAGCGGGATCTAACACCGGGGAGCTGTTTTTT
TRBV11-3	TRBJ2-3	few	-	CASSYRFTDTQYF	TGTGCCAGCAGCTATCGCTTCACAGATACGCAGTATTTT
TRBV7-3	TRBJ1-1	once	TRBD1	CASSSATGRNTEAFF	TGTGCCAGCAGCTCCGCGACAGGGAGGAACACTGAAGCTTTCTTT
TRBV6-5	TRBJ2-2	once	-	CASGRGDGELFF	TGTGCCAGCGGGAGGGGGGACGGGGAGCTGTTTTTT
TRBV4-3	TRBJ2-2	few	TRBD2	CASSQSTSGNTGELFF	TGCGCCAGCAGCCAATCGACTAGCGGAAACACCGGGGAGCTGTTTTTT
TRBV7-2	TRBJ2-5	few	TRBD2	CASSLFGLAGIAQETQYF	TGTGCCAGCAGCTTATTCGGCCTAGCGGGGATAGCACAAGAGACCCAGTACTTC
TRBV2	TRBJ2-6	-	-	CASNEEAGANVLTF	TGTGCCAGCAACGAGGAAGCTGGGGCCAACGTCCTGACTTTC
TRBV12-3/TRBV12-4	TRBJ2-5	-	-	CASSFLAGGWQETQYF	TGTGCCAGCAGTTTTCTGGCAGGGGGGTGGCAAGAGACCCAGTACTTC
TRBV11-2	TRBJ2-5	-	TRBD1	CASSSYLTGEQETQYF	TGTGCCAGCAGCTCCTACCTGACAGGGGAACAAGAGACCCAGTACTTC
TRBV6-6	TRBJ1-1	-	-	CASSYNGGSANTEAFF	TGTGCCAGCAGTTACAACGGGGGATCCGCAAACACTGAAGCTTTCTTT
TRBV4-1	TRBJ2-7	few	-	CASSLTDSSYEQYF	TGCGCCAGCAGCCTAACGGACAGCTCCTACGAGCAGTACTTC
TRBV14	TRBJ1-1	-	TRBD1	CASSPGQGWIEAFF	TGTGCCAGCAGCCCAGGACAGGGGTGGATTGAAGCTTTCTTT
TRBV24-1	TRBJ2-3	few	TRBD2	CATSDLNSTSGSWTDTQYF	TGTGCCACCAGTGATTTGAATAGTACTAGCGGGAGTTGGACAGATACGCAGTATTTT
TRBV5-1	TRBJ2-7	-	-	CASRPGHPVSYEQYF	TGCGCCAGCAGGCCGGGACACCCGGTCTCCTACGAGCAGTACTTC